This T cell receptor (beta chain) was captured in a study of T cells after yellow fever vaccination. Study-wide findings and caveats: A small proportion of clonotypes was detected in both the CD4 and CD8 compartments. Most primary-vaccination clones reappeared after the booster (more than 95% CD4, 75% to 90% CD8).

Germline values: CDR1 SGHRS, CDR2 YFSETQ. The CDR3 runs to 16 residues. Losses at the gene ends were 0 bases for V and 6 bases for J; bases not matched to a gene: 7. MiXCR, run by TCRdb on the 5' RACE reads, gives a single entry per CDR3 protein. The repertoire consists of around 160,000 distinct CDR3 sequences, with under 7.5% occurring once and the leading ten covering 2.5%. On this clonotype: The antigen is not known.

This chain links TRBV5-1 with TRBJ1-5, with TRBD1 matching over 9 bases. The starting material was CD4+ T cells sorted from PBMCs, obtained roughly 5 days after the first yellow fever vaccination. This TCR was recovered from a man younger than 30 who received the YFV17D yellow fever vaccine. CDR3 in DNA: TGCGCCAGCAGCTTGGCCGGGACAGGGTTGGGTCAGCCCCAGCATTTT. Translated: CASSLAGTGLGQPQHF.